Listed below are T cell receptor beta chains from one sample, sequenced in a study of Ad26.COV2.S vaccination and SARS-CoV-2 variants. The repertoire was sequenced with immunoSEQ multiplex PCR; TCRdb's copy has only in-frame clones and lacks some. The table records fewer than 800,000 clones, 70% to 90% of them present only once. The material sequenced was peripheral blood, taken in a trial of Ad26.COV2.S vaccine versus placebo. The receptors originated from a person aged 18-60 years who received the Ad26.COV2.S COVID-19 vaccine or a placebo. CDR3s include the opening cysteine and the closing phenylalanine or tryptophan. D genes are given only for firm matches. Clone size is stated in some rows and not others, as once, few, many or a class when expanded.

TRBV30,NA,TRBJ2-5,NA,TGTGCCTGGCAGGGGTTAGAGACCCAGTACTTC,CAWQGLETQYF
TRBV15,NA,TRBJ1-5,NA,TGTGCCACCAGCAGAGACAATCAGCCCCAGCATTTT,CATSRDNQPQHF
TRBV15,TRBD1,TRBJ1-2,NA,TGTGCCACCAGCAGGGTGGGACAGGGGGCGAGGTATGGCTACACCTTC,CATSRVGQGARYGYTF
TRBV12-3/TRBV12-4,NA,TRBJ1-1,NA,TGTGCCAGCAGTTTTTCCACTGAAGCTTTCTTT,CASSFSTEAFF
TRBV5-4,NA,TRBJ1-3,NA,TGTGCCAGCAGCTTCGGAGGAGACACCATATATTTT,CASSFGGDTIYF
TRBV6-5,TRBD2,TRBJ2-3,NA,TGTGCCAGCAGAAGACTAGCGGGAGGGGATACGCAGTATTTT,CASRRLAGGDTQYF
TRBV18,NA,TRBJ1-4,NA,TGTGCCAGCTCACCAAAGGGAACTAATGAAAAACTGTTTTTT,CASSPKGTNEKLFF
TRBV15,NA,TRBJ2-1,NA,TGTGCCACCAGCAGGGGTGGTATGGGTTACAATGAGCAGTTCTTC,CATSRGGMGYNEQFF
TRBV6-2/TRBV6-3,TRBD1,TRBJ2-3,NA,TGTGCCAGCAGTTACTCTGACAGGGAGAGCACAGATACGCAGTATTTT,CASSYSDRESTDTQYF
TRBV11-2,TRBD1,TRBJ2-2,NA,TGTGCCAGCAGCCACCTGTGGGCTACAGGGGGAGGTGGCGGGGAGCTGTTTTTT,CASSHLWATGGGGGELFF
TRBV30,TRBD1,TRBJ2-3,NA,TGTGCCTGGAGCGGGGGGACAGGGTTCGGGGATACGCAGTATTTT,CAWSGGTGFGDTQYF
TRBV4-2,NA,TRBJ2-5,NA,TGTGCCAGCAGCCAAGGGTTAGGGGGAGGGGAAGGGGAGACCCAGTACTTC,CASSQGLGGGEGETQYF
TRBV5-1,NA,TRBJ1-4,NA,TGCGCCAGCAGCTTGGCCTGGGGCAGTGCGGAAAAACTGTTTTTT,CASSLAWGSAEKLFF
TRBV7-9,TRBD1,TRBJ2-7,NA,TGTGCCAGCAGCCCCCGGACAGGGGGCATCAGACACGAGCAGTACTTC,CASSPRTGGIRHEQYF
TRBV5-1,TRBD1,TRBJ1-4,NA,TGCGCCAGCAGCCCAACAGGGGTTAATGAAAAACTGTTTTTT,CASSPTGVNEKLFF
TRBV9,NA,TRBJ1-1,NA,TGTGCCAGCAGCGTAGGGAACCGTCCTGGAACTGAAGCTTTCTTT,CASSVGNRPGTEAFF
TRBV5-6,TRBD1,TRBJ2-7,once,TGTGCCAGCAGGCTGACAGGGAGCTCCTACGAGCAGTACTTC,CASRLTGSSYEQYF
TRBV30,NA,TRBJ1-3,NA,TGTGCCTGCCCAGGGACGTACGGAAACACCATATATTTT,CACPGTYGNTIYF
TRBV14,TRBD1,TRBJ2-7,once,TGTGCCAGCAGCCAAGGACAGGGGCTGCGCTCCTACGAGCAGTACTTC,CASSQGQGLRSYEQYF
TRBV2,NA,TRBJ2-7,many,TGTGCCAGCAGAGAACAGGGATACGAGCAGTACTTC,CASREQGYEQYF
TRBV10-3,TRBD1,TRBJ1-2,few,TGTGCCATCAGTGAAGTCCCGGGACAGGTGGGGGGTGGCTACACCTTC,CAISEVPGQVGGGYTF
TRBV30,NA,TRBJ2-7,NA,TGTGCCTGGAGTGTAGGTGGCAGCTTCCTACGAGCGGAGTACTTC,CAWSVGGSFLRAEYF
TRBV2,NA,TRBJ1-2,NA,TGTGCCAGCAGTGAAGTACATGATGGCTACACCTTC,CASSEVHDGYTF
TRBV18,NA,TRBJ1-4,NA,TGTGCCAGCTCACCCGGCAGCAGGAATGAAAAACTGTTTTTT,CASSPGSRNEKLFF
TRBV19,TRBD2,TRBJ2-3,NA,TGTGCCAGTAGTATACTAGCGGAGAGCACAGATACGCAGTATTTT,CASSILAESTDTQYF
TRBV5-1,TRBD2,TRBJ2-3,NA,TGCGCCAGCAGCTGGCTAGGGACTAGCGGGTCTGGACTCACAGATACGCAGTATTTT,CASSWLGTSGSGLTDTQYF
TRBV19,TRBD1,TRBJ1-5,few,TGTGCCAGTAGTACCAGGGACAGGGCTCAGCCCCAGCATTTT,CASSTRDRAQPQHF
TRBV5-1,TRBD1,TRBJ2-2,NA,TGCGCCAGCAGCACGGGACAGGTTATTGCCGGGGAGCTGTTTTTT,CASSTGQVIAGELFF
TRBV5-6,NA,TRBJ1-1,NA,TGTGCCAGCAGCTTGGCCACCCGGAACACTGAAGCTTTCTTT,CASSLATRNTEAFF
TRBV27,NA,TRBJ1-1,NA,TGTGCCAGCAGTTTTACAGGGCGCACTGAAGCTTTCTTT,CASSFTGRTEAFF
TRBV5-1,TRBD1,TRBJ1-2,NA,TGCGCCAGCAGGTTGGCGCCGGGACAGGAAAACTACTATGGCTATACCTTC,CASRLAPGQENYYGYTF
TRBV3-1/TRBV3-2,NA,TRBJ1-6,few,TGTGCCAGCAGCCAAACACCAGGACACCGACAAGGCCTCCACTTT,CASSQTPGHRQGLHF
TRBV29-1,TRBD2,TRBJ2-3,NA,TGCAGCGTTGATATCGGGAGGGCCGCAGATACGCAGTATTTT,CSVDIGRAADTQYF
TRBV19,TRBD1,TRBJ2-2,NA,TGTGCCAGTAGTCCCCGGACAGGGCACACCGGGGAGCTGTTTTTT,CASSPRTGHTGELFF
TRBV5-4,NA,TRBJ1-2,NA,TGTGCCAGCAGCCTAACGGGTCTAACAGGCTATGGCTACACCTTC,CASSLTGLTGYGYTF
TRBV5-1,TRBD1,TRBJ2-1,NA,TGCGCCAGCAGCTTGAATGGACAGGGAAGGTATGAGCAGTTCTTC,CASSLNGQGRYEQFF
TRBV10-1,NA,TRBJ1-1,NA,TGCGCCAGCAGTGATCCTGGGAACACTGAAGCTTTCTTT,CASSDPGNTEAFF
TRBV10-3,NA,TRBJ1-1,NA,TGTGCCATCGTTGGGGAGGGCCGGGGCACTGAAGCTTTCTTT,CAIVGEGRGTEAFF
TRBV3-1/TRBV3-2,TRBD1,TRBJ2-1,NA,TGTGCCAGCAGCCAAGTAGGGGGCACGAGCTCCTACAATGAGCAGTTCTTC,CASSQVGGTSSYNEQFF
TRBV27,NA,TRBJ1-2,NA,TGTGCCAGCAGACAGGGATGGGGTAACTATGGCTACACCTTC,CASRQGWGNYGYTF
TRBV6-4,TRBD2,TRBJ2-3,NA,TGTGCCAGCAGTCTCACTAGCGGGAGTGGGGATACGCAGTATTTT,CASSLTSGSGDTQYF
TRBV6-5,NA,TRBJ1-6,NA,TGTGCCAGCAGCCCAACAGGAAATAATTCACCCCTCCACTTT,CASSPTGNNSPLHF
TRBV5-1,NA,TRBJ2-3,NA,TGCGCCAGCAGCTTGTCTGACAGGGATACGCAGTATTTT,CASSLSDRDTQYF
TRBV18,NA,TRBJ1-2,NA,TGTGCCAGCTCACCACCGGATAGCTATGGCTACACCTTC,CASSPPDSYGYTF
TRBV19,NA,TRBJ1-1,NA,TGTGCCAGTAGTATGTCCGGGAACACTGAAGCTTTCTTT,CASSMSGNTEAFF